This T cell receptor beta chain was identified during a study of blood T cell repertoires in COVID-19. Some clones are missing from TCRdb's copy, which holds only in-frame ones; the method was immunoSEQ multiplex PCR. The sample lists roughly 350,000 clones, around 87% occurring once. This CDR3 region has 15 residues. The ends were cut back, 2 bases at V and 0 bases at J, with 10 bases in the middle. Germline V gene data show CDR1 as ENHRY and CDR2 as SYGVKD. The TCR originated in a woman younger than 45 with COVID-19, enrolled during active disease. This chain links TRBV10-3 with TRBJ1-2; no clear D. Sequenced sample: peripheral blood. CDR3 region: CAISEAETPNYGYTF. The CDR3 DNA reads TGTGCCATCAGTGAGGCGGAAACACCTAACTATGGCTACACCTTC.